These 2 T cell receptor beta chains originate from one sample sequenced in a study of cytomegalovirus exposure and HLA in healthy donors. Vbeta (60) and Jbeta (13) primers were used in the PCR. Data came from immunoSEQ multiplex PCR; TCRdb stores just in-frame clones and leaves some out. The repertoire has approximately 150,000 clones, more than 65% of them found once; the top ten carry approximately 4.6%. Input material: PBMCs. Receptors originate from a man between 18 and 29 years old in good health and CMV-seropositive.

This clone was detected a few times. The chain recombines TRBV9 with TRBJ1-2, with a weak D call TRBD1 (6 bases). From germline, CDR1 is SGDLS and CDR2 YYNGEE. CDR3 size: 14 residues. Between the trimmed V and J ends, which lost 4 bases and 4 bases, there was a span of 14 bases. In DNA form, the CDR3 reads TGTGCCAGCAGCATCCAACCGGACAGCTATGGCTACACCTTC. Translation gives CASSIQPDSYGYTF.

J is TRBJ2-1 and V is TRBV7-2, with 9 bases aligning to TRBD2. Germline CDR1 is SGHTA and CDR2 is FQGNSA. The CDR3 totals 14 residues. With V trimmed by 7 bases and J by 6 bases, 7 bases remained unmatched. The CDR3 region is CASNTGTSPNEQFF. Here the CDR3 DNA reads TGTGCCAGCAATACCGGGACTAGCCCCAATGAGCAGTTCTTC. The entire variable domain, with the rest obtained from reference TRBV7-2 and TRBJ2-1, is as follows: GAGVSQSPSNKVTEKGKDVELRCDPISGHTALYWYRQSLGQGLEFLIYFQGNSAPDKSGLPSDRFSAERTGGSVSTLTIQRTQQEDSAVYLCASNTGTSPNEQFFGPGTRLTVL.